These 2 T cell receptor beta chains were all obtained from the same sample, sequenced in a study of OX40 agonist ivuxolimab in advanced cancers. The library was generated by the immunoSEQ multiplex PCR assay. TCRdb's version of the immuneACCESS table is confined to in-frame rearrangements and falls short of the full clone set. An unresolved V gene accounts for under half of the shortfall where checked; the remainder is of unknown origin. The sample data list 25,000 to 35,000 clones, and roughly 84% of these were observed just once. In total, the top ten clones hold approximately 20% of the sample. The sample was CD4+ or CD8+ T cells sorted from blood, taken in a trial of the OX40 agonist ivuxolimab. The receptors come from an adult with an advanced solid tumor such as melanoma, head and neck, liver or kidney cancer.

In nucleotides, the CDR3 is TGTGCCAGTACCCCGGGACAGGGCTCGTTCGAGCAGTACTTC. It translates to CASTPGQGSFEQYF. The chain has TRBV19 and TRBJ2-7; the match to TRBD1 covers 9 bases. Germline V gene lookup returns CDR1 LNHDA and CDR2 SQIVND (reference sequence). The CDR3 runs 14 residues. V was clipped by 7 bases and J by 6 bases; unmatched bases: 10.

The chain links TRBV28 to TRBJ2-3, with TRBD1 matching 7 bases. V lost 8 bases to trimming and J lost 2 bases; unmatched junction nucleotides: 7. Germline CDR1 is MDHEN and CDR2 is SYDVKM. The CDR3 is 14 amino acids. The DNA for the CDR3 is TGTGCCAGCGTCGGGACAGCGAACACAGATACGCAGTATTTT. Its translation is CASVGTANTDTQYF.